This T cell receptor beta chain was sequenced during a study of CD8+ T cells in alopecia areata. Study-wide context: Each day, treated patients took oral tofacitinib twice, at 5 to 10 mg per dose. Study-wide points: A great number of expanded lesional clones endured in scalp and blood during tofacitinib.

The treatment is: oral pan-JAK inhibitor, 5-10 mg twice daily. Patients with alopecia areata provided lesional scalp punch biopsies as well as peripheral blood. The authors sorted CD4+ and CD8+ T cells from PBMCs. RNA extraction was followed by reverse transcription into cDNA, which acted as the sequencing template. Data came from immunoSEQ multiplex PCR; TCRdb stores just in-frame clones and leaves some out. The data contain over 150,000 clones, 45% to 65% of them singletons. The CDR3 has 16 amino acids. The germline V and J ends were trimmed by 0 bases and 10 bases, with 19 bases remaining between them. Germline V gives CDR1 MNHEY, CDR2 SMNVEV (reference sequence). This clone was counted between two and nine times. Its cognate antigen is unknown.

Sequences were derived from CD4+ T cells sorted from blood, sampled at week 4, from a patient treated with tofacitinib. J is TRBJ2-1 and V is TRBV27; D unclear. This receptor was obtained from a human donor with alopecia areata. The DNA for the CDR3 is TGTGCCAGCAGTTTATCCCCGAGAACTCCACATGGCGAGCAGTTCTTC. Translating it yields CASSLSPRTPHGEQFF.